The source of this TCR beta chain is a study of post-analysis software for immune sequencing data. Study context: Disease trajectories encompassed relapsing-remitting, secondary progressive and progressive-relapsing multiple sclerosis.

Unique molecular identifiers were present in the TCR beta cDNA libraries. About 500,000 cDNA molecules came from around 1 to 10 million T cells. From the PCR reads, TCRdb called clonotypes with MiXCR, one entry per CDR3 protein. Counted here are approximately 150,000 distinct CDR3 sequences, roughly 31% occurring once; the ten biggest clones make up about 1.6%. Regarding the study as a whole: Same-batch preparations were strongly co-clustered by F measure. Multiple sclerosis patients had significantly lower normalized Chao1 diversity than controls. Included in a set of a few TRBV segments more frequent in patients than controls were TRBV5-6, TRBV5-1 and TRBV20-1.

This clonotype has at least ten counts. Its target is unknown. V shed 0 bases and J shed 3 bases, with 6 bases lying between them. CDR1 is SGDLS, CDR2 YYNGEE, per germline. This CDR3 spans 13 amino acids. This rearrangement joins TRBV9 to TRBJ1-2; D is uncertain. The origin of this receptor is a girl between 5 and 17 years old with multiple sclerosis. Sequenced material: blood. CDR3 bases: TGTGCCAGCAGCGTAGCAGAAGACTATGGCTACACCTTC. This gives the protein CASSVAEDYGYTF.